Below, 14 T cell receptor beta chains from the same sample are listed, as sequenced in a study of T cells in Graves' hyperthyroidism and ophthalmopathy. The CDR3 regions of TCR beta were amplified from RNA transcripts. HTBI primers were used for first-round RT-PCR of the TCR CDR3. Using its own MiXCR run on the multiplex PCR reads, TCRdb lists one record per CDR3 protein. The profile shows 370,000 or so distinct CDR3 sequences, 25% of them singletons. The sequenced material came from blood. The receptors shown here come from a man aged 50 to 60 with Graves' hyperthyroidism.

This chain joins TRBV12-3 or TRBV12-4 and TRBJ2-2; TRBD2 aligns across 12 bases. The CDR3 is made up of 16 amino acids. V shed 2 bases and J 4 bases; nucleotides not matched to a gene: 2. CDR3 residues: CASSLRTSGTTGELFF. The CDR3 DNA is TGTGCCAGCAGTTTAAGGACTAGCGGGACCACCGGGGAGCTGTTTTTT.

The chain has TRBV2 and TRBJ2-3, with TRBD2 matching over 7 bases. Germline-derived CDR1 and CDR2 are SNHLY and FYNNEI. J gave up 2 bases and V 8 bases, and 4 bases lay outside the gene matches. CDR3 length: 13 residues. CDR3 region: CASLGLYTDTQYF. CDR3 nucleotide sequence: TGTGCCAGCCTGGGACTATACACAGATACGCAGTATTTT.

The V and J genes are TRBV11-3 and TRBJ2-2; D is unclear. CDR3 size: 13 residues. Germline CDR1 reads SGHNT; CDR2 reads YENEEA. Deletions cut 3 bases from V and 5 bases from J, with 7 bases between. The CDR3, as DNA: TGTGCCAGCAGCTTCGGGCGTACCGGGGAGCTGTTTTTT. Translating gives CASSFGRTGELFF.

This clonotype was seen ten or more times. The chain recombines TRBV2 with TRBJ2-3; D remains ambiguous. The CDR3 extends over 14 amino acids. The germline CDR1 and CDR2 sequences are SNHLY and FYNNEI. The ends were cut back, 2 bases at V and 2 bases at J, with 8 bases in the middle. CDR3: CASSESGHTDTQYF. The CDR3 DNA is TGTGCCAGCAGTGAATCCGGCCACACAGATACGCAGTATTTT.

This clonotype was found a few times. The rearrangement uses TRBV18 and TRBJ2-7, with D possibly matching TRBD1 (5 bases). V lost 4 bases to trimming and J lost 0 bases, with 10 bases between them. This CDR3 has 14 amino acids. Germline V gives CDR1 KGHSH, CDR2 LQKENI. The CDR3 DNA reads as TGTGCCAGCTCACGCAAACAGGACTCCTACGAGCAGTACTTC. Translating it yields CASSRKQDSYEQYF.

CDR3 DNA sequence: TGTGCTAGTGGTACTAGCGGAGATTACAATGAGCAGTTCTTC. Its protein product is CASGTSGDYNEQFF. The genes are TRBV12-5 and TRBJ2-1; 8 nucleotides agree with TRBD2. Trimming at V came to 5 bases and at J to 4 bases, leaving 4 bases not matched to a gene. Germline CDR1 and CDR2: LGHNT and FRNRAP. The CDR3 totals 14 residues.

This clonotype has only a few counts. The chain combines TRBV5-1 with TRBJ2-3; 10 bases match TRBD2. Germline CDR1 reads SGHRS; CDR2 reads YFSETQ. This CDR3 is 15 amino acids long. The V gene end was trimmed by 4 bases and the J gene end by 3 bases; junction bases not matched to a gene: 5. The CDR3 bases are TGCGCCAGCAGCCCCGGGACTAGCGATACAGATACGCAGTATTTT. As protein: CASSPGTSDTDTQYF.

This clonotype came up a few times. The CDR3 nucleotides are TGTGCCAGCAGCTTGGAGATCGGCGGCCAGTACTTC. Residues: CASSLEIGGQYF. The J gene is TRBJ2-5, the V gene TRBV5-5; D gene ambiguous. In germline, CDR1 is SGHKS, CDR2 YYEKEE (reference sequence). Trimming took off 0 bases at V and 10 bases at J, with 10 bases between the two ends. The CDR3 runs to 12 residues.

The sample holds a few counts of this clonotype. The chain employs TRBV27 and TRBJ2-7, with D maybe TRBD1 (6 bases). CDR1 and CDR2 (germline): MNHEY, SMNVEV (reference sequence). Trimming shortened V by 4 bases and J by 3 bases, and 10 bases separated the two germline ends. The CDR3 has 13 residues. CDR3 sequence (DNA): TGTGCCAGCAGTTCAGCAGGGGTCTACGAGCAGTACTTC. Protein product: CASSSAGVYEQYF.

The chain uses TRBV19 and TRBJ2-1; 9 positions agree with TRBD2. Germline V CDR1 and CDR2: LNHDA, SQIVND (reference sequence). The length of the CDR3 is 15 residues. The V and J ends lost 5 bases and 3 bases, in that order; junction bases with no gene match: 5. The CDR3 coding sequence is TGTGCCAGTAGTCTCAGCGGGAGGCTCTACAATGAGCAGTTCTTC. Amino acid sequence: CASSLSGRLYNEQFF.

This chain connects TRBV30 to TRBJ2-1; 12 bases map to TRBD1. Germline CDR1 and CDR2: GTSNPN and SVGIG (reference sequence). This CDR3 comprises 15 residues. Trimming at V came to 5 bases and at J to 6 bases, leaving 8 bases not matched to a gene. The CDR3 bases are TGTGCCTGGGCGGGGGGACAGGGGGCTTTCAATGAGCAGTTCTTC. This sequence encodes CAWAGGQGAFNEQFF.

Many counts were recorded for this clonotype. The chain uses TRBV19 and TRBJ2-5; TRBD2 agrees at 12 bases. J gave up 1 base and V 4 bases, and 4 bases lay outside the gene matches. Looked up from germline, CDR1 is LNHDA and CDR2 is SQIVND (reference sequence). The CDR3 length is 16 residues. DNA of the CDR3: TGTGCCAGTAGTAGGAGGACTAGCGGGACCCAAGAGACCCAGTACTTC. It encodes CASSRRTSGTQETQYF.

This clonotype was recorded at least ten times. The rearrangement joins TRBV10-3 to TRBJ1-1; D unclear. Germline assignment: CDR1 ENHRY and CDR2 SYGVKD. V lost 7 bases, J lost 0 bases, and 9 bases lay in between. The CDR3 has 13 amino acids. The CDR3 spells CAIKGSLNTEAFF. CDR3 nucleotides: TGTGCCATCAAAGGCAGCCTGAACACTGAAGCTTTCTTT.

V gene TRBV11-2 combines with J gene TRBJ2-7; 8 positions agree with TRBD1. This CDR3 has 14 residues. J was trimmed by 4 bases and V by 5 bases; bases with no gene match: 7. From germline, CDR1 is SGHAT and CDR2 FQNNGV. This CDR3 reads CASSARTGRYEQYF. DNA of the CDR3: TGTGCCAGCAGCGCCCGGACAGGGCGGTACGAGCAGTACTTC.